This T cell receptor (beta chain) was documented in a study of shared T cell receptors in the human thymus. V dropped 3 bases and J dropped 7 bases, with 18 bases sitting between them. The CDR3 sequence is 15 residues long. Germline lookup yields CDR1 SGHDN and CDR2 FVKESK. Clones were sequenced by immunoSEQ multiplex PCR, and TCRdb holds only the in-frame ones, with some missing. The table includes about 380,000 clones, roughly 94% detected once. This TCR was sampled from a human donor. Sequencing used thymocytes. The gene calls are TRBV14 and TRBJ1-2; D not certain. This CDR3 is CASSQGGDKRCGYTF. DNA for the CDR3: TGTGCCAGCAGCCAGGGCGGAGACAAGAGGTGTGGCTACACCTTC.